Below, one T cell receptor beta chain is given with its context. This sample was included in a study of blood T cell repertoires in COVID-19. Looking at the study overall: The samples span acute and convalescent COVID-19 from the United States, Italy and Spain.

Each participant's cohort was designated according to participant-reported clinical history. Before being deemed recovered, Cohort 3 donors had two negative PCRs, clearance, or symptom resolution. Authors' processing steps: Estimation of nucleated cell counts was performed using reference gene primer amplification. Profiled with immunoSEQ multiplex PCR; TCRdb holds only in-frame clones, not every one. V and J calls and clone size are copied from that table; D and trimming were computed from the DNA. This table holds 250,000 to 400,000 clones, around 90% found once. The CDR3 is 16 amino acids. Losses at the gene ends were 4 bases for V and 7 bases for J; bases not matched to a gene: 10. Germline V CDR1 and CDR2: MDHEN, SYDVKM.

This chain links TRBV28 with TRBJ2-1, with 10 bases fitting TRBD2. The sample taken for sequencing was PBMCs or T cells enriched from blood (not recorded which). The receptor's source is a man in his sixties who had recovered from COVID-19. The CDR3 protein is CASSYGAASGSNEQFF. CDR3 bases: TGTGCCAGCAGTTATGGGGCGGCTAGCGGGAGTAATGAGCAGTTCTTC.